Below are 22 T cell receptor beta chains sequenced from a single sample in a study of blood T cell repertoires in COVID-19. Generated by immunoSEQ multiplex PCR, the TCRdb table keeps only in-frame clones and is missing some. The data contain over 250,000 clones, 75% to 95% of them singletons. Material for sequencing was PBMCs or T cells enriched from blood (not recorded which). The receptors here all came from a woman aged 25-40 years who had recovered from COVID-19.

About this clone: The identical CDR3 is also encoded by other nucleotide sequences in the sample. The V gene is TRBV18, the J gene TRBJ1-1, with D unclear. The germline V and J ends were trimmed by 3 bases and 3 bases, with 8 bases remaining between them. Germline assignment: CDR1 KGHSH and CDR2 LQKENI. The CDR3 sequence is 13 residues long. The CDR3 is CASSPLRDTEAFF. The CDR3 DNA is TGTGCCAGCTCACCCCTGAGAGACACTGAAGCTTTCTTT.

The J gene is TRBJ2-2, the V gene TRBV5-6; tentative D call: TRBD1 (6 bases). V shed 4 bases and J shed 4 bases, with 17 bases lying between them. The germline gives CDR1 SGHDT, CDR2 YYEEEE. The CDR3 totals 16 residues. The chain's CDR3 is CASSRRRGFTTGELFF. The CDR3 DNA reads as TGTGCCAGCAGCCGAAGAAGGGGGTTTACCACCGGGGAGCTGTTTTTT.

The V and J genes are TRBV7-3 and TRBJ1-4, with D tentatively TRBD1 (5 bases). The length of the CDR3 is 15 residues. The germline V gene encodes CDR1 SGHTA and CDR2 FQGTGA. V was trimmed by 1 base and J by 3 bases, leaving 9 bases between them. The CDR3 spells CASSLKGLPNEKLFF. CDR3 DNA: TGTGCCAGCAGCTTAAAGGGGTTGCCTAATGAAAAACTGTTTTTT.

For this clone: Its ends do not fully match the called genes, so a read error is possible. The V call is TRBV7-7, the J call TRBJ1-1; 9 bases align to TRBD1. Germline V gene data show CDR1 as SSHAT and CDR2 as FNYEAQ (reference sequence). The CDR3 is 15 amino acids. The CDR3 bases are TGTGCTAGCAGCCCCGGGACAGGGCTGAACACTGAAGCTTTCTTT. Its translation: CASSPGTGLNTEAFF.

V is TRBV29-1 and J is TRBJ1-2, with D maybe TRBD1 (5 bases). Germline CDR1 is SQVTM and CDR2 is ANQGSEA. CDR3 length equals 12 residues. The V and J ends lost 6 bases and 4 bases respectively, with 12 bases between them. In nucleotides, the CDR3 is TGCAGCGTCATACAGGTGGCCTATGGCTACACCTTC. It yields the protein CSVIQVAYGYTF.

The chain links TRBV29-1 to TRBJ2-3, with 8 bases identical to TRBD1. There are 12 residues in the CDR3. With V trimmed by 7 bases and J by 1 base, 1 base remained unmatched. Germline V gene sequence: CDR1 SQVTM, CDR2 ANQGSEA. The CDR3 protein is CSAGGGTDTQYF. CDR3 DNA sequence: TGCAGCGCAGGGGGCGGCACAGATACGCAGTATTTT.

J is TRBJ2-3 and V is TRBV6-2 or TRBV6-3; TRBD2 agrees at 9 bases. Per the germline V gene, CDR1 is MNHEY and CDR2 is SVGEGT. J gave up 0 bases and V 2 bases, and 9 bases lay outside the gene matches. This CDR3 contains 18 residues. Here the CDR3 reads CASSYLLRSGSSTDTQYF. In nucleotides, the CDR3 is TGTGCCAGCAGTTACCTTCTCCGTAGCGGGAGCAGCACAGATACGCAGTATTTT.

The CDR3 here is CASSTNTGVYEQFF. The CDR3 DNA reads TGTGCCAGTAGTACAAACACAGGGGTGTATGAGCAGTTCTTC. This chain links TRBV19 with TRBJ2-1; 7 bases are a match to TRBD1. Per germline, CDR1 LNHDA and CDR2 SQIVND (reference sequence). The V and J ends lost 4 bases and 8 bases, in that order; junction bases with no gene match: 8. The CDR3 sequence is 14 residues long.

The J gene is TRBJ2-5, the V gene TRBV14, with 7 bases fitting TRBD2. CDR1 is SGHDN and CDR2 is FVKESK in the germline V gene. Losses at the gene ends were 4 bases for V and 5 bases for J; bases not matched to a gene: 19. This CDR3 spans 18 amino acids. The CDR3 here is CASSLRLSGTTGRETQYF. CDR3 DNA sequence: TGTGCCAGCAGCCTAAGATTGTCCGGGACTACCGGGAGGGAGACCCAGTACTTC.

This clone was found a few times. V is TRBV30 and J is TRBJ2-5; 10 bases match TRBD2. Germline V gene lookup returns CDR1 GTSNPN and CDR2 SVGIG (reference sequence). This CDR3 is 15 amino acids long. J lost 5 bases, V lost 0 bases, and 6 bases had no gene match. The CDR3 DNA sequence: TGTGCCTGGAGTGTACTCCTAGCGGGAGTGGAGACCCAGTACTTC. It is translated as CAWSVLLAGVETQYF.

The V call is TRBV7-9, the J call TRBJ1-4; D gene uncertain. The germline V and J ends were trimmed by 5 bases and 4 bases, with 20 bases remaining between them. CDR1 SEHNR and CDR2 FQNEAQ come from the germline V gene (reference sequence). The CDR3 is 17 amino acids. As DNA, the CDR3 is TGTGCCAGCAGCCCTGGTTTCGGGTCAGAGAGTAATGAAAAACTGTTTTTT. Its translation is CASSPGFGSESNEKLFF.

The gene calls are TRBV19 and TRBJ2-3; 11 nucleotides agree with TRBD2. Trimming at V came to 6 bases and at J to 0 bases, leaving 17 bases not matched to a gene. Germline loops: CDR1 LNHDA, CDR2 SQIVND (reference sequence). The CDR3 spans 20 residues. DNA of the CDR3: TGTGCCAGTAGCTTATCCGGGACTAGCGGATACTGGACTAGCACAGATACGCAGTATTTT. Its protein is CASSLSGTSGYWTSTDTQYF.

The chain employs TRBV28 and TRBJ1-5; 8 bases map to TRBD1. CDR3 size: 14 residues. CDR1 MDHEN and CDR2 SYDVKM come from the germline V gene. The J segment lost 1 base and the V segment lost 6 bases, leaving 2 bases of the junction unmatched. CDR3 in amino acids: CASRRTGSNQPQHF. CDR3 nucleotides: TGTGCCAGCAGAAGGACAGGGAGCAATCAGCCCCAGCATTTT. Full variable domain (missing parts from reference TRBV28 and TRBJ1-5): DVKVTQSSRYLVKRTGEKVFLECVQDMDHENMFWYRQDPGLGLRLIYFSYDVKMKEKGDIPEGYSVSREKKERFSLILESASTNQTSMYLCASRRTGSNQPQHFGDGTRLSIL.

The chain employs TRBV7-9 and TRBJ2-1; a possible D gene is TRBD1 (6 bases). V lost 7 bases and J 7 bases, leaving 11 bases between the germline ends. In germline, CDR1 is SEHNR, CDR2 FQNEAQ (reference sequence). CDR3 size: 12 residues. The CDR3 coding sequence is TGTGCCAGCACCAGGACAGAAAATGAGCAGTTCTTC. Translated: CASTRTENEQFF.

The CDR3 reads CASSQTGGDSPLHF. The CDR3 DNA sequence: TGTGCCAGCAGCCAGACAGGGGGCGATTCACCCCTCCACTTT. This chain joins TRBV11-2 and TRBJ1-6; 10 bases line up with TRBD1. The V and J ends lost 5 bases and 8 bases, in that order; junction bases with no gene match: 3. This CDR3 comprises 14 residues. The V gene's germline CDR1 is SGHAT and CDR2 FQNNGV.

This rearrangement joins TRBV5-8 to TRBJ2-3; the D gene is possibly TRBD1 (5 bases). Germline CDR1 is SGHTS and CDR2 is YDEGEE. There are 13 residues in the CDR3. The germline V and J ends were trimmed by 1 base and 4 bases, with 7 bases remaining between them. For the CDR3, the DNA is TGTGCCAGCAGCTTGCCAGGGTCAGATACGCAGTATTTT. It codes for CASSLPGSDTQYF.

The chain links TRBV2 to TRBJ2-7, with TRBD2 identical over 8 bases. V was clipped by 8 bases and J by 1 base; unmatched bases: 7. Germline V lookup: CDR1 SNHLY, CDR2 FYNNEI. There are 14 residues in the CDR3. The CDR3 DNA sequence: TGTGCCAGCGCCCGGCTAGCGGGTTCCTACGAGCAGTACTTC. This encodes CASARLAGSYEQYF.

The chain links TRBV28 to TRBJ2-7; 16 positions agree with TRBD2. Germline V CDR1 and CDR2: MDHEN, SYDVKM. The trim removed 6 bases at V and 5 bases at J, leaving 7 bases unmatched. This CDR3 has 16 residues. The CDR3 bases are TGTGCCAGCAGCCAGCTCGGGACTAGCGGGAGGGACGAGCAGTACTTC. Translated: CASSQLGTSGRDEQYF.

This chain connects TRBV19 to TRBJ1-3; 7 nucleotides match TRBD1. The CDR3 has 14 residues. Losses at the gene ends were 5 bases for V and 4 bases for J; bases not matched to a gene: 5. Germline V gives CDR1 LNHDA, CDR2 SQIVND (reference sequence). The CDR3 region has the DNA TGTGCCAGTAGTCCGGGACAGCCAGGAAACACCATATATTTT. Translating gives CASSPGQPGNTIYF.

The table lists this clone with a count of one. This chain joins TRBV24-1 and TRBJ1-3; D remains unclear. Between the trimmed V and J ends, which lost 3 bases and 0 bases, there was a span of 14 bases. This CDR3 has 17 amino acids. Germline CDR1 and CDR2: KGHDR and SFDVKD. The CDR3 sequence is CATSDNTHTSSGNTIYF. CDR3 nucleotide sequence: TGTGCCACCAGTGATAATACACACACCAGCTCTGGAAACACCATATATTTT.

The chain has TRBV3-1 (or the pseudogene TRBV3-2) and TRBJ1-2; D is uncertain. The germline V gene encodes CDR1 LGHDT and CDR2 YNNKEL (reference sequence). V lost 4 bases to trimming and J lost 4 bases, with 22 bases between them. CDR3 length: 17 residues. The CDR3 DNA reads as TGTGCCAGCAGCCCACGTCATGAGCAACAGCCTCCCTATGGCTACACCTTC. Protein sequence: CASSPRHEQQPPYGYTF.

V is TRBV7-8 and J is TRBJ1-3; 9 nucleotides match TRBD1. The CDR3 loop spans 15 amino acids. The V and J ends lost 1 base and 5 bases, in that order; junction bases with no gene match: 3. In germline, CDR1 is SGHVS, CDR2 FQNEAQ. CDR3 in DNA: TGTGCCAGCAGCTTAGTGGGACAGGGTAGAAACACCATATATTTT. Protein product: CASSLVGQGRNTIYF.